Shown below are 7 T cell receptor beta chains from a single sample sequenced in a study of OX40 agonist ivuxolimab in advanced cancers. Produced via immunoSEQ multiplex PCR; TCRdb's table is partial and in-frame only. The data contain under 70,000 clones, just over 85% of them singletons. This specimen consisted of CD4+ or CD8+ T cells sorted from blood, obtained in a trial of the OX40 agonist ivuxolimab. These receptors came from an adult with an advanced solid tumor such as melanoma, head and neck, liver or kidney cancer.

The chain joins TRBV25-1 to TRBJ1-1; 7 bases match TRBD1. The junction had 10 bases not matched to a gene; V was cut back by 5 bases and J by 7 bases. The CDR3 is made up of 14 amino acids. The V gene's germline CDR1 is MGHDK and CDR2 SYGVNS. CDR3 loop: CASSPPRGANEAFF. The CDR3, as DNA: TGTGCCAGCAGTCCCCCCAGGGGGGCGAATGAAGCTTTCTTT.

The rearrangement joins TRBV28 to TRBJ1-6; 7 positions agree with TRBD1. CDR3 length: 13 residues. CDR1 and CDR2 from the germline V gene are MDHEN and SYDVKM. V dropped 8 bases and J dropped 7; count of bases not matched to a gene: 5. The CDR3 region has the DNA TGTGCCAGCGGGGGACAGAACAATTCACCCCTCCACTTT. Protein product: CASGGQNNSPLHF.

This chain joins TRBV7-3 and TRBJ2-1, with 8 nucleotides matching TRBD1. The V and J ends lost 5 bases and 5 bases, in that order; junction bases with no gene match: 8. This CDR3 comprises 15 residues. The germline gives CDR1 SGHTA, CDR2 FQGTGA. The CDR3 DNA reads as TGTGCCAGCAGCGTTGACAGGGGCATTAACAATGAGCAGTTCTTC. It specifies CASSVDRGINNEQFF.

This clone was seen a single time. The gene calls are TRBV9 and TRBJ2-2; 7 bases fit TRBD2. Trimming took 0 bases from V and 1 from J; bases not matched to a gene: 3. Per the germline V gene, CDR1 is SGDLS and CDR2 is YYNGEE. CDR3 size: 16 residues. The CDR3 sequence is CASSVGQRENTGELFF. In nucleotides, the CDR3 is TGTGCCAGCAGCGTAGGGCAGCGGGAGAACACCGGGGAGCTGTTTTTT.

The gene calls are TRBV5-1 and TRBJ1-1; D is undetermined. Germline values: CDR1 SGHRS, CDR2 YFSETQ. The CDR3 sequence is 14 residues long. Trimming shortened V by 2 bases and J by 0 bases, and 8 bases separated the two germline ends. The CDR3: CASSFLGMNTEAFF. As DNA, the CDR3 is TGCGCCAGCAGCTTTTTGGGTATGAACACTGAAGCTTTCTTT.

This chain joins TRBV7-8 and TRBJ2-5, with 11 bases aligning to TRBD2. J was trimmed by 1 base and V by 3 bases; bases with no gene match: 4. This CDR3 has 16 residues. CDR1 and CDR2 (germline): SGHVS, FQNEAQ. In DNA form, the CDR3 reads TGTGCCAGCAGCTTTCTAGCGGGAGGAACCCAAGAGACCCAGTACTTC. As protein: CASSFLAGGTQETQYF.

The chain combines TRBV10-3 with TRBJ1-1; possible D gene TRBD1, 6 bases. The CDR3 extends over 12 amino acids. Trimming shortened V by 11 bases and J by 7 bases, and 17 bases separated the two germline ends. Looked up from germline, CDR1 is ENHRY and CDR2 is SYGVKD. The chain's CDR3 is CAVNQGSDEAFF. In DNA, the CDR3 is TGTGCCGTCAATCAGGGGTCCGATGAAGCTTTCTTT.